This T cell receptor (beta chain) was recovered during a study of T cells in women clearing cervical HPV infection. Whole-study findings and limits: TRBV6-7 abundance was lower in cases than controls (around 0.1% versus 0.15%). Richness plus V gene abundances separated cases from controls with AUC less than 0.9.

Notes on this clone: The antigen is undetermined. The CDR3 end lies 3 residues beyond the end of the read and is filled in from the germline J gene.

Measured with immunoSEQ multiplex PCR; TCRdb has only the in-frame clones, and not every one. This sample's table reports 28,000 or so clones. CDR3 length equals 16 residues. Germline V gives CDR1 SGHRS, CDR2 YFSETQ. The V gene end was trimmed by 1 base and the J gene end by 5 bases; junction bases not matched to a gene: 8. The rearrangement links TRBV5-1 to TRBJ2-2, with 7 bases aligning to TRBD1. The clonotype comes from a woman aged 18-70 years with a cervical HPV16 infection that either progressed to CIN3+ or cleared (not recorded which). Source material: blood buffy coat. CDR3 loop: CASSLTTGYGTGELFF. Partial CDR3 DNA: TGCGCCAGCAGCTTGACGACAGGGTATGGGACCGGGGAG.